Following are 14 T cell receptor beta chains from one sample sequenced in a study of blood T cell repertoires in COVID-19. This table comes from immunoSEQ multiplex PCR, and its TCRdb copy is limited to in-frame clones, with some not included. Of 280,000 or so clones listed, 85% were seen once; the top ten hold about 14%. Material: peripheral blood. These TCRs come from a human donor in a cohort sampled during active COVID-19.

The CDR3 sequence: CASSYSPGSGANVLTF. The CDR3 DNA follows: TGTGCCAGCAGTTACTCGCCAGGGTCTGGGGCCAACGTCCTGACTTTC. The genes are TRBV6-5 and TRBJ2-6; TRBD1 is a possible D gene (5 bases). The length of the CDR3 is 16 residues. Trimming removed 0 bases at V and 1 base at J, with 7 bases between. CDR1 is MNHEY and CDR2 is SVGAGI in the germline V gene.

DNA of the CDR3: TGTGCCAGCAGGTCCGGGACTGAAGAGACCCAGTACTTC. It specifies CASRSGTEETQYF. The chain employs TRBV5-4 and TRBJ2-5; D may be TRBD2 (6 bases). CDR1 and CDR2 from the germline V gene are SGHNT and YYREEE (reference sequence). V lost 5 bases to trimming and J lost 3 bases, with 11 bases between them. The CDR3 loop spans 13 amino acids.

The chain uses TRBV5-4 and TRBJ2-5; 7 nucleotides line up with TRBD2. Per germline, CDR1 SGHNT and CDR2 YYREEE (reference sequence). After removal of 1 base from V and 5 bases from J, the junction contained 5 bases not matched to a gene. CDR3 length: 14 residues. In nucleotides, the CDR3 is TGTGCCAGCAGCTTGAGCGGCGGGAGTGAGACCCAGTACTTC. It specifies CASSLSGGSETQYF.

This clone has more than one count but fewer than ten. This chain connects TRBV7-2 to TRBJ2-7; possibly TRBD2 for D (6 bases). The CDR3 sequence is 15 residues long. Germline V CDR1 and CDR2: SGHTA, FQGNSA. Deletions cut 3 bases from V and 5 bases from J, with 17 bases between. The CDR3 loop reads CASSLRSRGFHEQYF. DNA for the CDR3: TGTGCCAGCAGCTTGAGGTCTCGGGGGTTCCACGAGCAGTACTTC. Full variable domain (missing parts from reference TRBV7-2 and TRBJ2-7): GAGVSQSPSNKVTEKGKDVELRCDPISGHTALYWYRQSLGQGLEFLIYFQGNSAPDKSGLPSDRFSAERTGGSVSTLTIQRTQQEDSAVYLCASSLRSRGFHEQYFGPGTRLTVT.

V usage is TRBV7-8 and J usage is TRBJ2-5; TRBD2 aligns across 10 bases. This CDR3 is 17 amino acids long. V gave up 5 bases and J gave up 0 bases; unmatched junction bases: 9. CDR1 SGHVS and CDR2 FQNEAQ come from the germline V gene. CDR3 region: CASSVVIAGGNQETQYF. For the CDR3, the DNA is TGTGCCAGCAGCGTTGTCATAGCGGGAGGAAACCAAGAGACCCAGTACTTC.

V and J are TRBV7-8 and TRBJ2-2; D is undetermined. Looked up from germline, CDR1 is SGHVS and CDR2 is FQNEAQ. The CDR3 is made up of 15 amino acids. V was cut by 1 base and J by 2 bases, with 8 bases left in between. Written as DNA, the CDR3 is TGTGCCAGCAGCTTAGGGCTGTCAAACACCGGGGAGCTGTTTTTT. Translated: CASSLGLSNTGELFF.

This clone has just one count. The V gene is TRBV28, the J gene TRBJ2-5; no clear D. Germline-derived CDR1 and CDR2 are MDHEN and SYDVKM. The CDR3 loop spans 12 amino acids. Between the trimmed V and J ends, which lost 6 bases and 7 bases, there was a span of 12 bases. In DNA form, the CDR3 reads TGTGCCAGCAGAACCCCCTCGCGGACCCAGTACTTC. This translates into CASRTPSRTQYF.

This clone occurred once. The chain couples TRBV13 to TRBJ2-5; D possibly corresponds to TRBD1 (6 bases). Between the trimmed V and J ends, which lost 5 bases and 4 bases, there was a span of 20 bases. Germline V lookup: CDR1 PRHDT, CDR2 FYEKMQ (reference sequence). The CDR3 has 16 amino acids. Written as DNA, the CDR3 is TGTGCCAGCAGCCGTACCCTGGACAGTTCCCGAGAGACCCAGTACTTC. Translated: CASSRTLDSSRETQYF.

The CDR3 loop reads CASSTLQGARYEQYF. The CDR3, as DNA: TGTGCCAGCAGCACCCTTCAGGGGGCGCGGTACGAGCAGTACTTC. The rearrangement uses TRBV6-2 or TRBV6-3 and TRBJ2-7, with 8 bases aligning to TRBD1. Germline values: CDR1 MNHEY, CDR2 SVGEGT. The junction had 11 bases not matched to a gene; V was cut back by 6 bases and J by 4 bases. The CDR3 has 15 amino acids.

V gene TRBV2 combines with J gene TRBJ1-2; 8 positions agree with TRBD1. The junction had 10 bases not matched to a gene; V was cut back by 4 bases and J by 6 bases. From germline, CDR1 is SNHLY and CDR2 FYNNEI. CDR3 length equals 15 residues. CDR3 in DNA: TGTGCCAGCAGTGTAAACCAGGGACAGGCTGATGGCTACACCTTC. Encoded protein: CASSVNQGQADGYTF.

This clone was seen once. The chain carries TRBV19 and TRBJ2-1; the match to TRBD2 covers 9 bases. The CDR3 extends over 15 amino acids. Losses at the gene ends were 4 bases for V and 5 bases for J; bases not matched to a gene: 6. The germline CDR1 and CDR2 sequences are LNHDA and SQIVND (reference sequence). Here the CDR3 DNA reads TGTGCCAGTAGTACGCGCGGGAGGGCCGACAATGAGCAGTTCTTC. Translated, it gives CASSTRGRADNEQFF.

This CDR3 reads CASSSLAYEQFF. The CDR3 nucleotides read TGTGCCAGCAGTTCCCTAGCGTATGAGCAGTTCTTC. The V call is TRBV28, the J call TRBJ2-1, with a weak D call TRBD2 (6 bases). The V end lost 4 bases, the J end lost 8 bases, and 9 bases lay between the germline ends. CDR1 and CDR2 from the germline V gene are MDHEN and SYDVKM. CDR3 length: 12 amino acids.

The rearrangement links TRBV5-1 to TRBJ1-3; 7 bases match TRBD1. The CDR3 runs 17 residues. V lost 4 bases and J lost 0; bases outside the gene matches: 10. The germline V gene encodes CDR1 SGHRS and CDR2 YFSETQ. CDR3 DNA: TGCGCCAGCAGCCCCCGCGCAGGGGGTCACTCTGGAAACACCATATATTTT. This encodes CASSPRAGGHSGNTIYF.

This clone was seen a handful of times. The chain has TRBV6-2 or TRBV6-3 and TRBJ1-3; D gene unclear. Germline V CDR1 and CDR2: MNHEY, SVGEGT. This CDR3 contains 14 residues. Between the trimmed V and J ends, which lost 6 bases and 1 base, there was a span of 10 bases. The CDR3 reads CASSPRESGNTIYF. CDR3 DNA: TGTGCCAGCAGCCCCCGGGAATCTGGAAACACCATATATTTT.